The present entry profiles one TCR beta chain with its context. Its antigen is unknown. Mismatch with germline at one junction end may stem from a read error. Repertoires were generated with immunoSEQ multiplex PCR, while TCRdb's copy carries only in-frame clones and drops some. The data contain about 79,000 clones, roughly 94% of them singletons. Germline loops: CDR1 MNHEY, CDR2 SVGAGI. The CDR3 is 14 amino acids. This sample stems from a study of OX40 agonist ivuxolimab in advanced cancers. Across the study: Six ivuxolimab dose levels, 0.01 to 10 mg/kg, were given intravenously every 2 weeks. The group had a mean age of around 60 years, ranged from 23 to 79, and was 82.7% male. General study findings and limits: The antigen specificity of the peripheral T cells (those that were expanded) was not determined.

Individuals having autoimmune disease history or systemic immunosuppression were not enrolled. The sequence came from an adult with an advanced solid tumor such as melanoma, head and neck, liver or kidney cancer. Sample: CD4+ or CD8+ T cells sorted from blood, taken in a trial of the OX40 agonist ivuxolimab. The chain joins TRBV6-5 to TRBJ2-3; D possibly corresponds to TRBD2 (5 bases). The CDR3 is CASSYSTEGPQMDF. CDR3 sequence (DNA): TGTGCCAGCAGTTACTCGACCGAGGGCCCCCAAATGGATTTT.